This T cell receptor beta chain was recorded in a study of cytomegalovirus exposure and HLA in healthy donors (dated by TCRdb to 2015 to 2018). About the study as a whole: According to an earlier analysis of a few hundred of the donors, about 180 million T cells yielded roughly 110 million unique TCR beta sequences and 276 Gb of sequence data. Both class I and class II loci were covered by HLA typing, at four-digit resolution. Of the roughly 400 genotyped donors, approximately 83% fell in the genetic ancestry cluster associated with self-reported Caucasian donors. Donor age, sex, ethnicity and CMV serostatus were collected together with the repertoire data. A later genetic analysis used genome-wide SNP genotypes for 398 of the 666 donors, treating that subset as a discovery cohort. A separate validation cohort of approximately 130 different subjects was used in addition to the roughly 670-subject first cohort. The number of typed donors differed by locus: about 620-630 for A, B, C, DRB1 and DQB1; approximately 520 for DQA1; roughly 600 for DPA1; and around 450 for DPB1. A later analysis re-analyzed previously published TCR beta repertoires from 600 to 850 donors and added high-resolution HLA genotyping to study TCR occurrence patterns. In an earlier analysis of more than 550 of the donors, high-throughput TCR beta sequencing was used to judge whether each TCR beta V gene segment behaved as functional or pseudogenic. An early release covering about 600 HLA-typed donors comprised about 310 gigabases of sequencing data and roughly 85 million unique TCR sequences. Every discovery cohort repertoire had been produced on one sequencing platform. About five DR-DQ haplotypes were treated as single units for association and clustering because of strong linkage in the cohort. To predict cytomegalovirus infection status, the study combined high-throughput TCR immunosequencing, statistical association of individual TCRs with disease status, and machine learning. The study was designed to test whether signatures of past pathogen exposure could be identified by cataloging public T cell receptors. On average, around 240,000 unique TCR beta nucleotide sequences were sequenced per donor among about 400 genotyped donors of the cohort, with about 17% of those sequences being non-productive. The study profiled the T cell repertoires of under 850 subjects by immunosequencing and related them to cytomegalovirus serostatus. In the later analysis, no new phenotypic data were used to find candidate immune exposures; instead, reliance was placed on TCR beta sequences and their occurrence across donors. Study-wide conclusions, independent of this receptor: According to a later analysis, most CMV-associated TCR beta chains appeared to be HLA-restricted, and the HLA associations seemed to be driven largely by CMV exposure. According to a later genetic analysis, donors in an Asian-associated ancestry cluster had fewer N-insertions in productive TCRs than the approximately 650-donor mean. Presence/absence analyses assumed roughly uniform sequencing depth across donors, an assumption that may not hold. For the cohort, immune exposure information was limited to CMV serostatus. Most TCR sequences were seen in very few donors, while some public TCRs were found in many individuals. Three of the identified cytomegalovirus-associated TCR beta chains were confirmed in vitro to be specific for cytomegalovirus antigens. A group of highly shared sequence variants was considered likely to be a technical artifact of the sequencing pipeline. Because some donors lacked HLA typing at each locus, the association tests relied only on the typed subset. Over 15 rarely observed V segments, including chromosome 9 orphons, were excluded from the earlier analysis of about 500 of the donors because counts were too low. The classifier was reported to diagnose cytomegalovirus status with high specificity and sensitivity in both the original cohort and the validation cohort. Strong co-occurrence of HLA alleles, especially DR and DQ, made assigning TCR associations to individual alleles difficult. The authors suggested that the approach could potentially be extended to other disease states and immunological phenotypes. The study listed 164 TCR beta chains as associated with cytomegalovirus. Only TCR beta chains were sequenced in this cohort, and the absence of alpha or paired-chain data limited detectable features. Linkage disequilibrium might explain the correlated functional status among segregating V segments, but an unknown experimental factor could not be excluded. In a later analysis, HLA-associated TCR beta chains were found to be more clonally expanded and to have lower generation probabilities than equally common non-associated chains. In a later analysis, TCR association rates were found to vary across HLA loci, with the most associated TCRs seen for DRB1 alleles and the fewest for HLA-C alleles. In a later genetic analysis, a missense DCLRE1C variant was associated with V-gene and J-gene trimming of TCR beta chains, and the association was replicated in an independent cohort. A later analysis reported that several top co-occurrence clusters appeared linked to parvovirus B19, influenza, CMV and Epstein-Barr virus. Because the 87-base-pair reads could not distinguish some IMGT-functional V segments, including TRBV6-2 and TRBV6-3, those segments were excluded. In an earlier analysis of roughly 560 of the donors, most TCR beta V segments were observed in productive rearrangements about 87% or about 30% of the time, broadly matching IMGT annotations. A further reported finding was that TCR beta sequences accurately predicted the HLA-A and HLA-B alleles for most subjects in the first cohort. Specific HLA alleles were associated with over 15,000 TCR beta sequences at a false discovery rate of 0.05 in a later analysis.

Receptor amplification or capture employed the immunoSEQ multiplex PCR assay. A mixture of 60 forward primers for TCR Vbeta segments and 13 reverse primers for TCR Jbeta segments was used in the multiplex PCR. A multiplex PCR assay on genomic DNA amplified the CDR3 region of rearranged TCR beta genes. On the Illumina HiSeq System, the amplified TCR beta libraries were sequenced as 87-base-pair reads. Regarding the original processing steps: In a later analysis, some 80 million unique TCR beta chains were counted across the roughly 610 repertoires, and roughly 11 million of these chains were shared by at least two donors. A nearest-neighbor algorithm error-corrected the raw reads and collapsed the reads into unique sequences, merging closely related sequences to remove PCR and sequencing errors. CDR3 sequences were aligned to IMGT reference sequences to assign V, D and J gene segments. For a sequence to be retained, at least a six-nucleotide match to both a V gene segment and a J gene segment was required. A rearrangement counted as productive if the CDR3 had no stop codons and remained in frame with V and J, and every other rearrangement counted as non-productive. Following IMGT convention, CDR3 was defined as the stretch from the second conserved V-encoded cysteine to the conserved J-encoded phenylalanine. The earlier analysis of fewer than 700 of the donors excluded sequences that lacked an unambiguous match to a single V gene segment. In an earlier analysis of approximately 500 of the donors, a V segment was called functional when productive rearrangements were above 56.7%, and segregating when the standard deviation between donors exceeded 5%. A statistical classification framework was developed to diagnose cytomegalovirus status using the catalog of TCR beta chain sequences. V and J gene assignment, in a later analysis, came from comparing TCR nucleotide sequences with IMGT/GENE-DB human TR gene sequences. Using the TCRdist pipeline, a later analysis assigned CDR3 sequences along with most-parsimonious VDJ recombination scenarios. In a later analysis, each TCR beta chain was defined by its CDR3 amino acid sequence together with its V-gene family, and reads lacking a unique V-gene family were excluded. To address suspected cross-contamination and a sequencing artifact, a later analysis removed several hundred highly shared, low-generation-probability nucleotide sequences. For each public chain, a later analysis derived a clonal expansion index from normalized ranks of inferred template counts within each repertoire. Generation probabilities in a later analysis came from a VDJ recombination model fitted to out-of-frame rearrangements, and those results were checked against IGoR. Hypergeometric tests were used in a later analysis to score TCR-TCR, TCR-HLA and TCR-CMV co-occurrence, with a repertoire-size bias correction applied to the TCR pairs. To estimate false discovery rates, a later analysis permuted the HLA or CMV assignments 20 times. In a later analysis, co-occurring TCRs were grouped using DBSCAN, and TCRdist sequence similarity was added for clustering within HLA-allele-positive subsets. Repertoires with fewer than 30,000 or more than 120,000 public chains were left out of co-occurrence clustering, as were five repertoires with anomalous nucleotide sharing. TCRdb carries this immuneACCESS record with in-frame sequences only. Its versions omit some clonotypes, under half of them owing to an unresolved V gene in the studies checked, with the rest unexplained. That table is the source of V, J and clone size, and D and trimming were worked out from the DNA. This sample gives around 170,000 clones in total; about 82% of them show up just once. 1% of the sample lies in the top ten.

To note about this clone: The target of this receptor is not known. The record has no base qualities; no much larger clone is one base away.

As encoded in the germline V gene, CDR1 is SGHDT while CDR2 is YYEEEE. V trim: 0 bases; J trim: 10 bases; unmatched bases: 13. The CDR3 starts with the cysteine, ends with the phenylalanine, and has 17 residues. Only CDR3 DNA remains: 51 bases, in frame from the first base. The cohort consisted of 600 to 700 healthy bone marrow donors. At the time of sampling, all cohort members were nominally healthy, though unrecorded immune exposures were likely present. The donor tested CMV seropositive and was one of the 289 seropositive cohort members. Every donor gave a peripheral blood sample, and the peripheral blood mononuclear cells from that sample were used for TCR beta sequencing. Genomic DNA was extracted from the blood cell samples with the Qiagen DNeasy Blood Extraction Kit.

Sequencing was performed on PBMCs. The V and J segments used are TRBV5-6 and TRBJ1-6; 7 nucleotides in the junction match TRBD1. The TCR originated in a woman between 45 and 65 years old in good health and CMV-seropositive. The CDR3 amino acid sequence is: CASSLDRLRDSKSPLHF. The nucleotide sequence reads TGTGCCAGCAGCTTGGACCGCCTCCGGGACAGCAAATCACCCCTCCACTTT.